Below, 2 T cell receptor beta chains from the same sample are listed, as sequenced in a study of CD8+CD57+ T cells in acquired aplastic anemia. Investigators profiled TCR beta VDJ and CDR3 from genomic DNA template. TCRdb reprocessed the reads with MiXCR, giving one entry per CDR3 protein. The sample holds about 420,000 distinct CDR3 sequences, about 70% seen once. Specimen: sorted CD4+, CD8+, or CD8+CD57+ T cells (not recorded which) from PBMCs. Receptor source: a human donor in good health, serving as a control.

The chain employs TRBV18 and TRBJ2-2; no reliable D call. This CDR3 has 13 residues. Germline V gene data show CDR1 as KGHSH and CDR2 as LQKENI. V shed 1 base and J shed 5 bases, with 5 bases lying between them. Written as DNA, the CDR3 is TGTGCCAGCTCACCACAGTCTACCGGGGAGCTGTTTTTT. Translation gives CASSPQSTGELFF. Full variable domain (remainder filled in from reference TRBV18 and TRBJ2-2): NAGVMQNPRHLVRRRGQEARLRCSPMKGHSHVYWYRQLPEEGLKFMVYLQKENIIDESGMPKERFSAEFPKEGPSILRIQQVVRGDSAAYFCASSPQSTGELFFGEGSRLTVL.

The chain couples TRBV7-9 to TRBJ2-5, with D possibly TRBD2 on 6 matching bases. With 5 bases removed from V and 3 bases from J, the gap between germline ends came to 10 bases. This CDR3 has 13 residues. Germline V CDR1 and CDR2: SEHNR, FQNEAQ (reference sequence). The CDR3 sequence: CASSKGLEETQYF. CDR3 DNA: TGTGCCAGCAGCAAGGGACTGGAAGAGACCCAGTACTTC.